This T cell receptor beta chain is from a study of Graves' ophthalmopathy and Graves' hyperthyroidism. The study's findings and limits: Also, most clonotypes expanded in the thyroid above 0.001 frequency appeared in blood. With roughly 69% sensitivity and about 74% specificity, the model predicted ophthalmopathy progression. In separating ophthalmopathy from stable hyperthyroidism, a 13-signature model achieved nearly 90% sensitivity and nearly 84% specificity.

Of note for this clonotype: No antigen is known for it. An end of the junction differs from the germline gene, which may be a read error.

Clinical symptoms, serum thyroxine, TRAb, thyroid ultrasound and orbital computed tomography were relied on for diagnosis. The sequenced template was RNA, covering the TCR beta CDR3 region. Second-round multiplex PCR came after a first-round RT-PCR that employed HTBI primers. Each CDR3 protein gets one entry after TCRdb re-called the multiplex PCR reads with MiXCR. The sample lists 650,000 to 900,000 distinct CDR3 sequences, 40% occurring once. The CDR3 covers 11 residues. Per germline, CDR1 MDHEN and CDR2 SYDVKM. The origin of this receptor is an adult man with Graves' ophthalmopathy. The genes are TRBV28 and TRBJ2-5; D remains ambiguous. Sequenced material: peripheral blood. Here the CDR3 reads CASSLRDLQDF. Here the CDR3 DNA reads TGTGCCAGCAGTTTGCGCGACCTCCAGGACTTC.